These 30 T cell receptor beta chains share one sample of origin, sequenced in a study of T cells in Graves' hyperthyroidism and ophthalmopathy. Amplified regions were TCR beta CDR3 sequences from RNA transcripts. The TCR CDR3 first-round RT-PCR relied on the HTBI primer set. MiXCR was run by TCRdb on the multiplex PCR reads, yielding one entry per CDR3 protein. The sample lists about 290,000 distinct CDR3 sequences, approximately 12% occurring once. Sequenced input: blood. Source of these receptors: a woman in her 30s with Graves' hyperthyroidism that later progressed to Graves' ophthalmopathy.

This clonotype was found many times. The J gene is TRBJ2-7, the V gene TRBV7-9, with TRBD2 matching over 7 bases. CDR1 and CDR2 (germline): SEHNR, FQNEAQ (reference sequence). With 4 bases clipped from V and 7 bases from J, the junction kept 10 bases outside the gene matches. This CDR3 contains 14 residues. The chain's CDR3 is CASSSEVTGGEQYF. The CDR3 DNA is TGTGCCAGCAGCTCGGAGGTGACGGGGGGAGAGCAGTACTTC.

This clonotype was recorded at least ten times. The V call is TRBV28, the J call TRBJ1-5; 8 bases fit TRBD1. CDR1 MDHEN and CDR2 SYDVKM come from the germline V gene. Germline trimming cut 1 base from V and 1 base from J; bases unmatched to any gene: 6. This CDR3 is 17 amino acids long. CDR3 in DNA: TGTGCCAGCAGTTTATTTCTGGACAGGGCAAGCAATCAGCCCCAGCATTTT. Its protein is CASSLFLDRASNQPQHF.

There are many counts of this clonotype. The rearrangement links TRBV6-1 to TRBJ2-7; 10 positions match TRBD2. CDR3 length equals 18 residues. Per germline, CDR1 MNHNS and CDR2 SASEGT. The V segment lost 6 bases and the J segment 0 bases; nucleotides outside the gene matches: 14. The CDR3 loop is CASRRGRQTSGFSYEQYF. For the CDR3, the DNA is TGTGCCAGCAGGAGGGGACGTCAGACTAGCGGGTTCTCCTACGAGCAGTACTTC.

This clonotype came up many times. The J gene is TRBJ1-2, the V gene TRBV12-3 or TRBV12-4, with D perhaps matching TRBD1 (5 bases). There are 14 residues in the CDR3. The V end was cut by 6 bases, the J end by 6 bases, with 17 bases between. CDR3 protein: CASSTTIRQHGYTF. The CDR3 bases are TGTGCCAGCAGCACCACCATCCGACAGCATGGCTACACCTTC.

This clonotype was recorded a few times. Given a much more abundant clone one base away, this may be a read error. This rearrangement joins TRBV6-2 or TRBV6-3 to TRBJ1-1; TRBD1 agrees at 7 bases. The germline V gene has CDR1 MNHEY and CDR2 SVGEGT. CDR3 size: 15 residues. The CDR3 DNA is TGTGCCAGCAGTTCGGGACAGACCATGAACACTGGAGCTTTCTTT. Encoded protein: CASSSGQTMNTGAFF.

This chain joins TRBV5-4 and TRBJ2-1; 13 bases are shared with TRBD2. Germline-derived CDR1 and CDR2 are SGHNT and YYREEE (reference sequence). This CDR3 has 15 residues. V trimming: 5 bases; J trimming: 4 bases; junction bases outside the gene matches: 3. CDR3 sequence reads: CASRPLAGGYNEQFF. Here the CDR3 DNA reads TGTGCCAGCAGGCCACTAGCGGGAGGGTACAATGAGCAGTTCTTC.

This clonotype was recorded a few times. The chain joins TRBV6-2 or TRBV6-3 to TRBJ1-2, with 8 bases that match TRBD1. Germline CDR1 is MNHEY and CDR2 is SVGEGT. The V gene end was trimmed by 4 bases and the J gene end by 5 bases; junction bases not matched to a gene: 6. CDR3 length: 14 amino acids. The CDR3: CASSSGTGLYGYTF. DNA of the CDR3: TGTGCCAGCAGTTCCGGGACAGGACTATATGGCTACACCTTC.

In this sample, this clonotype turned up many times. The rearrangement links TRBV30 to TRBJ1-1; 7 nucleotides line up with TRBD1. This CDR3 spans 13 amino acids. Germline-derived CDR1 and CDR2 are GTSNPN and SVGIG (reference sequence). V gave up 4 bases and J gave up 5 bases; unmatched junction bases: 7. CDR3 sequence (DNA): TGTGCCTGGAACATGGCAGGGGGGACTGAAGCTTTCTTT. This codes for CAWNMAGGTEAFF.

This clonotype was detected many times. This chain uses TRBV15 with TRBJ1-2; no definite D call. The CDR3 sequence is 12 residues long. Germline V gives CDR1 LNHNV, CDR2 YYDKDF (reference sequence). Trimming stripped 0 bases from V and 9 bases from J, with 8 bases between. CDR3 sequence: CATSREEDRYTF. CDR3 bases: TGTGCCACCAGCAGAGAGGAAGACCGCTACACCTTC.

The J gene is TRBJ1-4, the V gene TRBV6-1; 9 bases line up with TRBD1. From germline, CDR1 is MNHNS and CDR2 SASEGT. With 6 bases clipped from V and 7 bases from J, the junction kept 6 bases outside the gene matches. The CDR3 has 14 residues. The CDR3 region is CASRWDRAPEKLFF. CDR3 coding DNA: TGTGCCAGCAGATGGGACAGGGCGCCTGAAAAACTGTTTTTT.

The genes are TRBV5-6 and TRBJ2-2; a possible D gene is TRBD2 (5 bases). This CDR3 is built from 15 residues. The V end was cut by 2 bases, the J end by 2 bases, with 10 bases between. Per the germline V gene, CDR1 is SGHDT and CDR2 is YYEEEE. CDR3 bases: TGTGCCAGCAGCTTCGGGGTCCCCAACACCGGGGAGCTGTTTTTT. Protein sequence: CASSFGVPNTGELFF.

V gene TRBV24-1 combines with J gene TRBJ2-1, with a weak D call TRBD1 (6 bases). V was pared by 0 bases and J by 3 bases, with 11 bases between. The CDR3 contains 16 residues. CDR1 and CDR2 (germline): KGHDR, SFDVKD. The CDR3 spells CATSDLPGQNYNEQFF. Here the CDR3 DNA reads TGTGCCACCAGTGATTTGCCTGGACAGAACTACAATGAGCAGTTCTTC.

This clonotype was seen many times. Sequence at one end of the junction differs from germline and may be a read error. This chain connects TRBV7-7 to TRBJ2-1; D perhaps matches TRBD1 (5 bases). CDR1 is SSHAT, CDR2 FNYEAQ, per germline (reference sequence). The CDR3 covers 14 residues. The CDR3 coding sequence is TGTGCTAGCAGCTTAGGACAAACTGACAATGAGCAGTTCTTC. Protein product: CASSLGQTDNEQFF.

J is TRBJ2-1 and V is TRBV19; D is unclear. Germline loops: CDR1 LNHDA, CDR2 SQIVND (reference sequence). V was trimmed by 1 base and J by 12 bases, leaving 7 bases between them. The CDR3 extends over 11 amino acids. CDR3 residues: CASSIGQGQFF. The CDR3 DNA follows: TGTGCCAGTAGTATAGGCCAAGGGCAGTTCTTC. Drawing the rest from reference TRBV19 and TRBJ2-1, the complete variable domain is DGGITQSPKYLFRKEGQNVTLSCEQNLNHDAMYWYRQDPGQGLRLIYYSQIVNDFQKGDIAEGYSVSREKKESFPLTVTSAQKNPTAFYLCASSIGQGQFFGPGTRLTVL.

This chain joins TRBV27 and TRBJ2-7, with 7 nucleotides matching TRBD1. Germline V gene sequence: CDR1 MNHEY, CDR2 SMNVEV (reference sequence). This CDR3 region has 14 residues. The V segment lost 5 bases and the J segment 0 bases; nucleotides outside the gene matches: 4. The CDR3 coding sequence is TGTGCCAGCAGTCCACAGGGGAACTCCTACGAGCAGTACTTC. Protein: CASSPQGNSYEQYF.

This clonotype was counted a few times. This rearrangement joins TRBV27 to TRBJ2-7, with 11 bases fitting TRBD2. The CDR3 has 18 amino acids. Trimming removed 6 bases from V and 6 bases from J; junction bases left unmatched: 19. The germline V gene encodes CDR1 MNHEY and CDR2 SMNVEV (reference sequence). CDR3 in DNA: TGTGCCAGCAGCCTAAGCGGGCAAATAGCGGGAGGGCCTGGCGAGCAGTACTTC. It codes for CASSLSGQIAGGPGEQYF.

This clonotype was seen ten or more times. This chain links TRBV6-2 or TRBV6-3 with TRBJ1-5; D is uncertain. The germline V and J ends were trimmed by 5 bases and 2 bases, with 10 bases remaining between them. This CDR3 has 14 amino acids. Germline-derived CDR1 and CDR2 are MNHEY and SVGEGT. The CDR3 DNA follows: TGTGCCAGCAGTGTGTGGGAGGGCAATCAGCCCCAGCATTTT. Its translation is CASSVWEGNQPQHF.

The gene calls are TRBV19 and TRBJ2-7, with 7 nucleotides matching TRBD1. Per germline, CDR1 LNHDA and CDR2 SQIVND (reference sequence). V was pared by 1 base and J by 6 bases, with 3 bases of the junction left unmatched. CDR3 length: 13 residues. DNA of the CDR3: TGTGCCAGTAGTATAGGGGACAGCACCGAGCAGTACTTC. It specifies CASSIGDSTEQYF.

This clonotype has at least ten counts. The chain is built from TRBV6-5 and TRBJ2-7; D perhaps matches TRBD1 (5 bases). The CDR3 sequence is 13 residues long. V was cut by 2 bases and J by 5 bases, with 10 bases left in between. The germline V gene has CDR1 MNHEY and CDR2 SVGAGI. The CDR3 loop is CASSYRLGDEQYF. The DNA for the CDR3 is TGTGCCAGCAGTTACCGGCTAGGGGACGAGCAGTACTTC.

This clonotype was seen at least ten times. This sequence joins TRBV6-1 and TRBJ2-2; D ambiguous. Between the trimmed V and J ends, which lost 4 bases and 3 bases, there was a span of 9 bases. Germline CDR1 MNHNS, CDR2 SASEGT. The CDR3 sequence is 14 residues long. The CDR3 bases are TGTGCCAGCAGTGTGGGGTCGGACACCGGGGAGCTGTTTTTT. This encodes CASSVGSDTGELFF.

This clonotype was counted at least ten times. The J gene is TRBJ2-7, the V gene TRBV12-3 or TRBV12-4; D possibly corresponds to TRBD2 (6 bases). Trimming removed 6 bases at V and 0 bases at J, with 12 bases between. This CDR3 is 14 amino acids long. The CDR3, as DNA: TGTGCCAGCAGCCCTAGCGAAAACTCCTACGAGCAGTACTTC. This encodes CASSPSENSYEQYF.

This clonotype was seen only a few times. CDR3: CASSYSASGREGNEQFF. DNA of the CDR3: TGTGCCAGCAGTTACTCGGCTAGCGGGAGGGAAGGCAATGAGCAGTTCTTC. The gene calls are TRBV6-2 or TRBV6-3 and TRBJ2-1, with TRBD2 identical over 12 bases. Trimming took 0 bases from V and 6 from J; bases not matched to a gene: 6. CDR1 is MNHEY, CDR2 SVGEGT, per germline. The CDR3 extends over 17 amino acids.

As regards this clonotype: A read error may be the cause here, since a much bigger clone is one base away. DNA of the CDR3: TGCAGCGTTGTGTGGGAGGGTGACTCGGATACGCAGTATTTT. This sequence encodes CSVVWEGDSDTQYF. V and J are TRBV29-1 and TRBJ2-3; TRBD2 matches 7 bases. The V and J ends lost 4 bases and 6 bases, in that order; junction bases with no gene match: 10. CDR3 length equals 14 residues. Per germline, CDR1 SQVTM and CDR2 ANQGSEA.

Comment on this clonotype: A read error may explain this, as a much larger clone is one base away. V is TRBV6-9 and J is TRBJ1-1; D unclear. Germline-derived CDR1 and CDR2 are MNHGY and SVAAGI. The CDR3 length is 13 residues. CDR3 in amino acids: CASGYVDAGGAFF. The DNA of the CDR3 is TGTGCCAGCGGTTACGTGGACGCTGGAGGAGCTTTCTTT.

The rearrangement links TRBV27 to TRBJ2-7; D possibly corresponds to TRBD2 (6 bases). The CDR3 contains 14 residues. Germline loops: CDR1 MNHEY, CDR2 SMNVEV (reference sequence). Trimming removed 5 bases from V and 3 bases from J, with 14 bases in between. CDR3 bases: TGTGCCAGCAGTCTACGGGACTCACACTACGAGCAGTACTTC. Residues: CASSLRDSHYEQYF.

V and J are TRBV11-1 and TRBJ2-2; D gene ambiguous. The germline V gene has CDR1 SGHAT and CDR2 FQDESV (reference sequence). V lost 2 bases to trimming and J lost 3 bases, with 10 bases between them. The CDR3 contains 15 residues. The CDR3 DNA is TGTGCCAGCAGCTTATCTGACACATACACCGGGGAGCTGTTTTTT. It is translated as CASSLSDTYTGELFF.

This clonotype was counted many times. The chain joins TRBV7-9 to TRBJ2-7; D is uncertain. In germline, CDR1 is SEHNR, CDR2 FQNEAQ (reference sequence). V was trimmed by 1 base and J by 2 bases, leaving 6 bases between them. The CDR3 extends over 13 amino acids. The CDR3 nucleotides read TGTGCCAGCAGCTTAGTTGGAGCCTACGAGCAGTACTTC. Translation gives CASSLVGAYEQYF.

The rearrangement joins TRBV19 to TRBJ1-5; D not certain. The V gene lost 3 bases and the J gene lost 5 bases, with 8 bases spanning the gap. The CDR3 totals 13 residues. The germline V gene encodes CDR1 LNHDA and CDR2 SQIVND (reference sequence). The chain's CDR3 is CASSMYSDQPQHF. In DNA form, the CDR3 reads TGTGCCAGTAGTATGTATTCGGATCAGCCCCAGCATTTT.

At least ten counts were recorded for this clonotype. The chain is built from TRBV28 and TRBJ1-4; weak D call: TRBD1 (5 bases). Trimming took 3 bases from V and 7 from J, leaving 9 bases between them. Germline values: CDR1 MDHEN, CDR2 SYDVKM. This CDR3 is 13 amino acids long. The CDR3 DNA reads TGTGCCAGCAGTTTGGACGGGGGTGAAAAACTGTTTTTT. Its protein is CASSLDGGEKLFF.

This clonotype came up many times. J is TRBJ1-5 and V is TRBV3-1; D not resolved. Between the trimmed V and J ends, which lost 0 bases and 2 bases, there was a span of 5 bases. The germline gives CDR1 LGHDT, CDR2 YNNKEL (reference sequence). The CDR3 totals 14 residues. The chain's CDR3 is CASSQDVGNQPQHF. CDR3 nucleotide sequence: TGTGCCAGCAGCCAAGATGTTGGCAATCAGCCCCAGCATTTT.